This TCR beta chain came from a study of human T cells and chemical hapten exposure. Study details: Small pooled library volume differences mainly caused per-sample TCR yield variation. Study-level points and caveats: The formation of large CDR3 similarity clusters by expanded TCRs significantly exceeded that of controls.

In this sample, this clonotype turned up many times. Its antigen is unidentified. As to time point: patch test 3, about 24 weeks after DPC sensitization. Indicated treatment: therapeutic diphenylcyclopropenone sensitization with weekly scalp DPC. Someone pulled total RNA out of unfractionated whole blood. Germline V lookup: CDR1 MNHEY, CDR2 SVGEGT. Trimming pared 10 bases from V and 0 bases from J, leaving 13 bases between. The CDR3 length is 14 residues. MiXCR, run by TCRdb on the RACE reads, gives a single entry per CDR3 protein. Altogether some 36,000 distinct CDR3 sequences are present, 8% to 10% being singletons, with the ten largest covering 20% to 30%.

The sample consisted of whole blood, taken in connection with sensitization to the hapten diphenylcyclopropenone (DPC). The receptor comes from a man between 50 and 59 years old with alopecia areata. Some clones in this sample may be carry-over from other donors' samples. The gene calls are TRBV6-2 or TRBV6-3 and TRBJ2-1, with D unresolved. This chain's CDR3 is CATTPPSSYNEQFF. As DNA, the CDR3 is TGTGCCACCACACCCCCGAGCTCCTACAATGAGCAGTTCTTC.